This TCR beta chain appears in the sequencing data of a study of shared clonotypes between healthy human individuals. The table came from immunoSEQ multiplex PCR; TCRdb's copy has only in-frame clones and leaves some out. Among 650,000 to 700,000 clones, around 91% were seen once, and the ten largest hold approximately 35%. A few counts support this clone. The CDR3 is 13 amino acids. The ends were cut back, 0 bases at V and 5 bases at J, with 8 bases in the middle. Per the germline V gene, CDR1 is SGDLS and CDR2 is YYNGEE. Input material: memory CD8+ T cells from PBMCs. The subset is: CD45RO+ cells pooled with CCR7-negative TemRA cells. This receptor was taken from a man younger than 30 in good health. Some clones in this sample may be carry-over from other donors' samples. The chain combines TRBV9 with TRBJ1-1; D call uncertain. CDR3 residues: CASSVEEWTEAFF. The CDR3 DNA sequence: TGTGCCAGCAGCGTAGAAGAATGGACTGAAGCTTTCTTT. The full variable domain, in which reference TRBV9 and TRBJ1-1 provide the parts outside the CDR3, is DSGVTQTPKHLITATGQRVTLRCSPRSGDLSVYWYQQSLDQGLQFLIQYYNGEERAKGNILERFSAQQFPDLHSELNLSSLELGDSALYFCASSVEEWTEAFFGQGTRLTVV.